The rows below give T cell receptor beta chains drawn from one sample of a study of vaccination and CD4 T cells after COVID-19. One entry per CDR3 protein results from TCRdb running MiXCR on the PCR reads. Here the sample spans 25,000 to 30,000 distinct CDR3 sequences, 40% to 45% being singletons. Their recognized antigens are unknown. The sequenced sample was CD4+ T cells from blood, cultured in vitro, obtained about 7 months after SARS-CoV-2 vaccination. Source of these receptors: a human donor who had recovered from COVID-19. CDR3s include the opening cysteine and the closing phenylalanine or tryptophan. A D gene is named only where the DNA matches it firmly. The listing skips clone size in some rows; elsewhere it reads once, few, many or a size class.

d_gene	abundance	v_gene	j_gene	CDR3aa	CDR3nt
.	medium-sized	TRBV15	TRBJ2-1	CATSLELRLNEQFF	TGTGCCACCAGCTTGGAGCTTCGGCTTAATGAGCAGTTCTTC
.	.	TRBV20-1	TRBJ1-4	CSAPSGLGEKLFF	TGCAGTGCTCCATCGGGGTTGGGTGAAAAACTGTTTTTT
TRBD1	large	TRBV20-1	TRBJ1-5	CSAHPTDRGMGQPQHF	TGCAGTGCCCATCCAACTGACAGGGGGATGGGTCAGCCCCAGCATTTT
.	.	TRBV6-2/TRBV6-3	TRBJ2-5	CASSYGVARLETQYF	TGTGCCAGCAGTTACGGTGTGGCTAGATTGGAGACCCAGTACTTC
.	.	TRBV20-1	TRBJ2-2	CSARDGPRTTGELFF	TGCAGTGCTAGAGACGGACCGAGAACAACCGGGGAGCTGTTTTTT
TRBD1	.	TRBV28	TRBJ1-2	CASRGTGGGRRGYTF	TGTGCCAGCAGAGGGACAGGGGGCGGAAGAAGGGGCTACACCTTC
.	few	TRBV20-1	TRBJ2-4	CSASSEANIQYF	TGCAGTGCTAGTTCCGAGGCTAACATTCAGTACTTC
.	.	TRBV7-2	TRBJ1-3	CASSLRGVPGNTIYF	TGTGCCAGCAGCCTCCGAGGGGTCCCTGGAAACACCATATATTTT
.	.	TRBV27	TRBJ2-7	CASRTAISYEQYF	TGTGCCAGCAGAACAGCGATCTCCTACGAGCAGTACTTC
.	.	TRBV6-1	TRBJ1-1	CASTRGTEAFF	TGTGCCAGCACTAGGGGCACTGAAGCTTTCTTT
.	.	TRBV6-2/TRBV6-3	TRBJ2-7	CASRADSYEQYF	TGTGCCAGCAGAGCGGACTCCTACGAGCAGTACTTC
TRBD2	once	TRBV20-1	TRBJ2-7	CSARAASGRLTYEQYF	TGCAGTGCTAGAGCGGCTAGCGGGAGATTAACCTACGAGCAGTACTTC
.	.	TRBV28	TRBJ1-1	CASKRVRTEAFF	TGTGCCAGCAAAAGGGTACGTACTGAAGCTTTCTTT
TRBD2	.	TRBV27	TRBJ2-7	CASSLKAGANYEQYF	TGTGCCAGCAGTTTAAAAGCGGGAGCGAACTACGAGCAGTACTTC
.	.	TRBV6-1	TRBJ1-1	CASSRQVSGTEAFF	TGTGCCAGCAGTCGACAGGTTTCTGGCACTGAAGCTTTCTTT
TRBD1	few	TRBV20-1	TRBJ1-5	CSAVTGKGNQPQHF	TGCAGTGCCGTGACAGGGAAAGGCAATCAGCCCCAGCATTTT
TRBD2	.	TRBV20-1	TRBJ2-1	CSAPITSGTHNEQFF	TGCAGTGCTCCAATAACTAGCGGGACCCACAATGAGCAGTTCTTC
.	few	TRBV20-1	TRBJ2-3	CSAPLGGVTDTQYF	TGCAGTGCCCCTTTGGGCGGCGTCACAGATACGCAGTATTTT
TRBD1	.	TRBV20-1	TRBJ2-5	CSAHRGETQYF	TGCAGTGCCCACAGGGGAGAGACCCAGTACTTC
.	.	TRBV4-1	TRBJ2-3	CASSRRWGQGGSGTDTQYF	TGCGCCAGCAGCCGCCGTTGGGGGCAGGGGGGGTCCGGCACAGATACGCAGTATTTT
TRBD2	.	TRBV29-1	TRBJ2-7	CSVKRLAAGEQYF	TGCAGCGTCAAGAGACTAGCGGCGGGGGAGCAGTACTTC
TRBD2	few	TRBV7-2	TRBJ2-1	CASSSRLAGSHNEQFF	TGTGCCAGCAGCTCAAGACTAGCGGGATCTCACAATGAGCAGTTCTTC
.	few	TRBV10-3	TRBJ1-2	CAISANRDGYTF	TGTGCCATCAGTGCTAATAGGGACGGCTACACCTTC
.	few	TRBV20-1	TRBJ1-2	CSASTRGQSGGYTF	TGCAGTGCTTCTACTCGGGGTCAGTCGGGAGGCTACACCTTC
.	.	TRBV7-9	TRBJ2-7	CASQSEYEQYF	TGTGCCAGCCAATCAGAGTACGAGCAGTACTTC
.	.	TRBV20-1	TRBJ2-1	CSARPRRSRSYNEQFF	TGCAGTGCTAGACCTAGGCGGTCCCGCTCCTACAATGAGCAGTTCTTC
TRBD1	few	TRBV7-2	TRBJ1-1	CASTLLGGVSEAFF	TGTGCCAGCACCCTCCTAGGGGGCGTCTCTGAAGCTTTCTTT
.	.	TRBV20-1	TRBJ1-5	CSAQASDQYQPQHF	TGCAGTGCCCAAGCCTCGGATCAATATCAGCCCCAGCATTTT
.	medium-sized	TRBV7-9	TRBJ2-7	CASSLVGRGTYEQYF	TGTGCCAGCAGCTTGGTGGGACGAGGAACCTACGAGCAGTACTTC
.	once	TRBV7-9	TRBJ1-1	CASSPDSTEAFF	TGTGCCAGCAGCCCGGACAGCACTGAAGCTTTCTTT
.	.	TRBV7-9	TRBJ2-3	CASKIAASTDTQYF	TGTGCCAGCAAGATAGCGGCTAGCACAGATACGCAGTATTTT
.	few	TRBV20-1	TRBJ2-5	CSATFGRVNQETQYF	TGCAGTGCCACATTCGGGCGGGTAAACCAAGAGACCCAGTACTTC
TRBD1	.	TRBV6-2/TRBV6-3	TRBJ2-1	CASSGTGAYNEQFF	TGTGCCAGCAGCGGGACAGGGGCCTACAATGAGCAGTTCTTC
.	.	TRBV28	TRBJ2-7	CASRTDSGLSSYEQYF	TGTGCCAGCAGGACTGACAGCGGACTAAGCTCCTACGAGCAGTACTTC
.	.	TRBV10-3	TRBJ2-5	CAISDASRGLETQYF	TGTGCCATCAGCGACGCGTCTCGGGGGTTAGAGACCCAGTACTTC
.	.	TRBV29-1	TRBJ1-1	CSVGTYLGTEAFF	TGCAGCGTGGGGACTTATCTAGGGACTGAAGCTTTCTTT
TRBD1	.	TRBV19	TRBJ2-7	CASSQPGQGTYEQYF	TGTGCCAGTAGTCAGCCGGGACAGGGAACCTACGAGCAGTACTTC
TRBD2	.	TRBV20-1	TRBJ2-1	CSAVSGRANEQFF	TGCAGTGCCGTAAGCGGGAGGGCTAATGAGCAGTTCTTC
.	few	TRBV15	TRBJ1-5	CATSRVIILQGQPQHF	TGTGCCACCAGCAGGGTAATTATACTACAGGGTCAGCCCCAGCATTTT
.	.	TRBV4-3	TRBJ1-2	CASSPDGSYGYTF	TGCGCCAGCAGCCCCGACGGAAGCTATGGCTACACCTTC
TRBD1	.	TRBV20-1	TRBJ2-1	CSAPQGAFYNEQFF	TGCAGTGCACCACAGGGGGCTTTCTACAATGAGCAGTTCTTC
.	.	TRBV7-2	TRBJ2-7	CASSSVPGRGSYEQYF	TGTGCCAGCAGCTCCGTCCCGGGACGGGGTTCCTACGAGCAGTACTTC
TRBD1	few	TRBV27	TRBJ2-7	CASSLVRAGGSYEQYF	TGTGCCAGCAGTTTAGTCCGGGCAGGGGGCTCCTACGAGCAGTACTTC
.	.	TRBV5-1	TRBJ2-7	CASRLDSHREQYF	TGCGCCAGCAGACTAGACAGCCACCGCGAGCAGTACTTC
.	few	TRBV20-1	TRBJ1-1	CSARDLDRLTEAFF	TGCAGTGCTAGAGACCTCGACAGACTCACTGAAGCTTTCTTT
.	.	TRBV2	TRBJ1-1	CASSVWDGGTEAFF	TGTGCCAGCAGTGTCTGGGATGGGGGCACTGAAGCTTTCTTT
.	medium-sized	TRBV7-9	TRBJ2-7	CASSLGDFPDYEQYF	TGTGCCAGCAGCTTAGGGGACTTCCCCGACTACGAGCAGTACTTC
.	.	TRBV29-1	TRBJ1-1	CSVDKAEAFF	TGCAGCGTTGATAAGGCTGAAGCTTTCTTT
TRBD1	.	TRBV2	TRBJ2-7	CASSSSGTGSYEQYF	TGTGCCAGCAGTTCCTCAGGGACAGGATCCTACGAGCAGTACTTC
.	.	TRBV6-1	TRBJ2-7	CASRYNRVSYEQYF	TGTGCCAGCAGATATAACAGGGTCTCCTACGAGCAGTACTTC
TRBD2	few	TRBV20-1	TRBJ2-3	CSAPQSSGAPDTQYF	TGCAGTGCTCCTCAGTCTAGCGGGGCCCCAGATACGCAGTATTTT
.	few	TRBV27	TRBJ2-3	CASSPNLSPDTQYF	TGTGCCAGCAGCCCCAACTTGTCCCCAGATACGCAGTATTTT
.	.	TRBV10-3	TRBJ2-7	CAISERGGVGDEQYF	TGTGCCATCAGTGAGAGGGGTGGGGTTGGGGACGAGCAGTACTTC
TRBD1	.	TRBV19	TRBJ2-5	CASSMDREETQYF	TGTGCCAGTAGTATGGACAGGGAAGAGACCCAGTACTTC